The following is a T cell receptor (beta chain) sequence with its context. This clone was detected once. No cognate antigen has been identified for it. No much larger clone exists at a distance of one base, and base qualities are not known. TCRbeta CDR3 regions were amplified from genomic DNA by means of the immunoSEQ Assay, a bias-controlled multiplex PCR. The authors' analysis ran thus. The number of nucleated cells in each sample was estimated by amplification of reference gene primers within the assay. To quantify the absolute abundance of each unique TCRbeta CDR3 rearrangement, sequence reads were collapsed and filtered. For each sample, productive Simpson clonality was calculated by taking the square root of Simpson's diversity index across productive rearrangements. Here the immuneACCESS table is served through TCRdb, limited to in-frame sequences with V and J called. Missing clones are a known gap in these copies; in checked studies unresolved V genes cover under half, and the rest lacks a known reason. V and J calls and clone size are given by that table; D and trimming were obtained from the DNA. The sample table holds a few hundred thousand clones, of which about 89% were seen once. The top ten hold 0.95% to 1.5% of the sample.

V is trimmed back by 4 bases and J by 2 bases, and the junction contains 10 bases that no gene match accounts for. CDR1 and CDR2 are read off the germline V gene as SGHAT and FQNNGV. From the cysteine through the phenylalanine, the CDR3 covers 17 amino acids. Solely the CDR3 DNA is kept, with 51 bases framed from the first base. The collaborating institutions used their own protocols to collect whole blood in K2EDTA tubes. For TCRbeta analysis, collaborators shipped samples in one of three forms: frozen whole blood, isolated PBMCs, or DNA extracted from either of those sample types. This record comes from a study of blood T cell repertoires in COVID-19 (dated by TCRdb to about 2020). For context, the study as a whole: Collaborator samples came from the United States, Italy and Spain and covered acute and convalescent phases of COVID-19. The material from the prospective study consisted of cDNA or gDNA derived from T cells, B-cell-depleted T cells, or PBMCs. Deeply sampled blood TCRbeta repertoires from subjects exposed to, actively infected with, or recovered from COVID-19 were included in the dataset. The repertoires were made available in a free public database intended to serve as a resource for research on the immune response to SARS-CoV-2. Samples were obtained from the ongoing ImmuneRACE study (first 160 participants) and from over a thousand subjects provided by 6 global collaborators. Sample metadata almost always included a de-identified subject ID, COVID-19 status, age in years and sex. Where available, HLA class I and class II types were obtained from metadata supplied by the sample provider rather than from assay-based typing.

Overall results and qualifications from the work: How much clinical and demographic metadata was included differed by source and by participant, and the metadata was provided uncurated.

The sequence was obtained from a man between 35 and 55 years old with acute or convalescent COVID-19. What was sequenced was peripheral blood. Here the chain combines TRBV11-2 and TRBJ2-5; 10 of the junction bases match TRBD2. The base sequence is TGTGCCAGCAGCTACAGTAGCGGGGGGCGCGTTCAAGAGACCCAGTACTTC. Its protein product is CASSYSSGGRVQETQYF.